These 27 T cell receptor beta chains originate from one sample sequenced in a study of cytomegalovirus exposure and HLA in healthy donors. It was with 60 Vbeta and 13 Jbeta primers that the PCR ran. TCRdb's copy holds only in-frame clones and misses some; the assay was immunoSEQ multiplex PCR. Here the sample spans around 150,000 clones, around 81% being singletons. Sequencing input: PBMCs. These receptors all stem from a male donor in good health and CMV-seronegative.

V is TRBV6-1 and J is TRBJ2-3; 8 bases map to TRBD2. The CDR3 loop spans 15 amino acids. Germline CDR1 and CDR2: MNHNS and SASEGT. Trimming cost V 6 bases and J 0 bases; bases outside gene matches: 5. In DNA, the CDR3 is TGTGCCAGCAGCGCACTAGCGGCGAGCACAGATACGCAGTATTTT. Amino acids: CASSALAASTDTQYF.

This chain uses TRBV14 with TRBJ2-3; D unresolved. Trimming took 1 base from V and 4 from J, leaving 12 bases between them. CDR1 SGHDN and CDR2 FVKESK come from the germline V gene. The CDR3 is made up of 15 amino acids. The CDR3 nucleotides read TGTGCCAGCAGCCAAGTGCCCCTAGGCGCAGATACGCAGTATTTT. Its protein product is CASSQVPLGADTQYF.

The chain recombines TRBV29-1 with TRBJ1-2; D not resolved. Germline V gene lookup returns CDR1 SQVTM and CDR2 ANQGSEA. The germline V and J ends were trimmed by 4 bases and 7 bases, with 4 bases remaining between them. CDR3 size: 9 residues. CDR3: CSVVAGYTF. The CDR3 DNA sequence: TGCAGCGTTGTGGCTGGCTACACCTTC.

The CDR3 loop reads CSVEAPSGSYEQYF. The CDR3 DNA is TGCAGCGTTGAAGCCCCCAGCGGCTCCTACGAGCAGTACTTC. J is TRBJ2-7 and V is TRBV29-1; tentatively, D is TRBD2 (5 bases). V lost 1 base and J 0 bases, leaving 10 bases between the germline ends. The CDR3 sequence is 14 residues long. From germline, CDR1 is SQVTM and CDR2 ANQGSEA.

This clone was counted a few times. The rearrangement joins TRBV9 to TRBJ2-1, with D possibly matching TRBD2 (6 bases). CDR1 and CDR2 from the germline V gene are SGDLS and YYNGEE. V gave up 3 bases and J gave up 0 bases, with 13 bases separating them. CDR3 length equals 16 residues. The CDR3 region has the DNA TGTGCCAGCAGCGCTGCTAGCGCCAGCTCCTACAATGAGCAGTTCTTC. Its translation is CASSAASASSYNEQFF.

The rearrangement uses TRBV5-1 and TRBJ2-1, with 9 positions matching TRBD2. V lost 3 bases and J lost 2; bases outside the gene matches: 0. CDR1 SGHRS and CDR2 YFSETQ come from the germline V gene. The CDR3 covers 14 residues. The CDR3 DNA is TGCGCCAGCAGCTCTAGCGGGACCTACAATGAGCAGTTCTTC. Protein: CASSSSGTYNEQFF.

Details on this clone: Other DNA sequences in this specimen translate into the identical CDR3. This chain joins TRBV5-1 and TRBJ1-1, with TRBD1 identical over 8 bases. This CDR3 is 18 amino acids long. The trim removed 0 bases at V and 4 bases at J, leaving 14 bases unmatched. The germline V gene encodes CDR1 SGHRS and CDR2 YFSETQ. Written as DNA, the CDR3 is TGCGCCAGCAGCTTGGACTTTGGGGGGGGGACAGGCCCCACTGAAGCTTTCTTT. Translation gives CASSLDFGGGTGPTEAFF. Full variable domain (outside the CDR3, taken from reference TRBV5-1 and TRBJ1-1): KAGVTQTPRYLIKTRGQQVTLSCSPISGHRSVSWYQQTPGQGLQFLFEYFSETQRNKGNFPGRFSGRQFSNSRSEMNVSTLELGDSALYLCASSLDFGGGTGPTEAFFGQGTRLTVV.

This chain joins TRBV6-5 and TRBJ1-3, with unresolved D. CDR3 length: 15 amino acids. Trimming took off 4 bases at V and 4 bases at J, with 14 bases between the two ends. Per germline, CDR1 MNHEY and CDR2 SVGAGI. CDR3 in amino acids: CASSSPSDWGNTIYF. CDR3 nucleotides: TGTGCCAGCAGTTCCCCTAGTGATTGGGGAAACACCATATATTTT.

This clone was observed a few times. The V call is TRBV6-6, the J call TRBJ1-5; TRBD1 is a possible D gene (6 bases). The germline V gene has CDR1 MNHNY and CDR2 SVGAGI (reference sequence). The V gene lost 6 bases and the J gene lost 4 bases, with 10 bases spanning the gap. This CDR3 has 13 residues. This CDR3 is CASSPDRNQPQHF. DNA for the CDR3: TGTGCCAGCAGCCCAGACAGGAATCAGCCCCAGCATTTT.

The rearrangement joins TRBV10-3 to TRBJ1-1; a possible D gene is TRBD1 (5 bases). The germline V gene encodes CDR1 ENHRY and CDR2 SYGVKD. V was shortened by 4 bases and J by 3 bases, with 9 bases between the two germline ends. The CDR3 runs 13 residues. CDR3 coding DNA: TGTGCCATCAGTGGACAGCGGGACACTGAAGCTTTCTTT. Its protein is CAISGQRDTEAFF.

The chain combines TRBV30 with TRBJ2-2; D may be TRBD1 (6 bases). The CDR3 contains 13 residues. Germline V CDR1 and CDR2: GTSNPN, SVGIG (reference sequence). Trimming removed 4 bases from V and 4 bases from J, with 10 bases in between. In DNA form, the CDR3 reads TGTGCCTGGAACCTACAGGGCACCGGGGAGCTGTTTTTT. Translating it yields CAWNLQGTGELFF.

The V gene is TRBV7-8, the J gene TRBJ2-1; 10 nucleotides agree with TRBD2. Germline V CDR1 and CDR2: SGHVS, FQNEAQ. CDR3 size: 18 residues. The junction had 15 bases not matched to a gene; V was cut back by 5 bases and J by 5 bases. In DNA, the CDR3 is TGTGCCAGCAGCAGACAGTCCGTCCGGCTAGCGGGAGACAATGAGCAGTTCTTC. Encoded protein: CASSRQSVRLAGDNEQFF.

This clone appeared a single time. The chain uses TRBV5-1 and TRBJ2-7; a possible D gene is TRBD1 (6 bases). The V end was cut by 4 bases, the J end by 9 bases, with 17 bases between. CDR1 and CDR2 (germline): SGHRS, YFSETQ. This CDR3 has 13 amino acids. CDR3 DNA: TGCGCCAGCAGCCCCCAGGGGCCCCGCGGGCAGTACTTC. Translation gives CASSPQGPRGQYF.

The chain recombines TRBV7-2 with TRBJ1-5, with no clear D. Germline lookup yields CDR1 SGHTA and CDR2 FQGNSA. V was clipped by 1 base and J by 7 bases, with 11 bases between them. The CDR3 runs 14 residues. DNA of the CDR3: TGTGCCAGCAGCTTAGTTTCAGATAAGCAGCCCCAGCATTTT. Encoded protein: CASSLVSDKQPQHF.

CDR3: CASSQTGPGYTF. DNA for the CDR3: TGCGCCAGCAGCCAGACAGGGCCGGGCTACACCTTC. The gene calls are TRBV5-1 and TRBJ1-2, with 7 bases fitting TRBD1. CDR1 and CDR2 (germline): SGHRS, YFSETQ. J lost 8 bases, V lost 4 bases, and 5 bases had no gene match. This CDR3 comprises 12 residues.

This clone was seen a single time. CDR3 sequence reads: CAWRGEDRGLLSGNTIYF. As DNA, the CDR3 is TGTGCCTGGAGGGGAGAGGACAGGGGCCTTCTCTCTGGAAACACCATATATTTT. The chain employs TRBV30 and TRBJ1-3, with 9 positions matching TRBD1. Losses at the gene ends were 3 bases for V and 0 bases for J; bases not matched to a gene: 12. The CDR3 runs 18 residues. Germline V gene sequence: CDR1 GTSNPN, CDR2 SVGIG (reference sequence).

The V and J genes are TRBV5-1 and TRBJ1-1, with TRBD1 matching over 7 bases. The germline CDR1 and CDR2 sequences are SGHRS and YFSETQ. This CDR3 region has 13 residues. J gave up 9 bases and V 0 bases, and 5 bases lay outside the gene matches. The CDR3: CASSLEAGGKAFF. CDR3 DNA sequence: TGCGCCAGCAGCTTGGAGGCAGGGGGTAAAGCTTTCTTT.

The V gene is TRBV5-6, the J gene TRBJ2-5, with TRBD1 matching over 7 bases. The DNA end lines up better with TRBJ2-7; the J call may be wrong. Per the germline V gene, CDR1 is SGHDT and CDR2 is YYEEEE. There are 13 residues in the CDR3. The CDR3 spells CASSWDSSYEQYF. The CDR3 DNA sequence: TGTGCCAGCAGCTGGGACAGTTCCTACGAGCAGTACTTC.

V gene TRBV5-4 combines with J gene TRBJ1-1; 9 nucleotides match TRBD1. CDR3 size: 16 residues. Germline V gives CDR1 SGHNT, CDR2 YYREEE (reference sequence). Trimming at V came to 5 bases and at J to 1 base, leaving 9 bases not matched to a gene. The CDR3 DNA reads as TGTGCCAGCAGGGGGGGACAGGGCGCGAGGAACACTGAAGCTTTCTTT. It specifies CASRGGQGARNTEAFF. Full variable domain (rest looked up from reference TRBV5-4 and TRBJ1-1): ETGVTQSPTHLIKTRGQQVTLRCSSQSGHNTVSWYQQALGQGPQFIFQYYREEENGRGNFPPRFSGLQFPNYSSELNVNALELDDSALYLCASRGGQGARNTEAFFGQGTRLTVV.

This chain joins TRBV5-1 and TRBJ2-7; 9 positions agree with TRBD1. Per germline, CDR1 SGHRS and CDR2 YFSETQ. Unmatched junction bases numbered 11, after V lost 7 bases and J lost 6 bases. The CDR3 contains 14 residues. As DNA, the CDR3 is TGCGCCAGCGGACCCGGGACAGGGTCGCCCGAGCAGTACTTC. Its translation: CASGPGTGSPEQYF. Filled out from reference TRBV5-1 and TRBJ2-7, the complete variable domain reads KAGVTQTPRYLIKTRGQQVTLSCSPISGHRSVSWYQQTPGQGLQFLFEYFSETQRNKGNFPGRFSGRQFSNSRSEMNVSTLELGDSALYLCASGPGTGSPEQYFGPGTRLTVT.

This chain uses TRBV7-2 with TRBJ1-2, with 7 bases lining up with TRBD1. This CDR3 has 18 amino acids. The junction had 18 bases not matched to a gene; V was cut back by 2 bases and J by 6 bases. Per the germline V gene, CDR1 is SGHTA and CDR2 is FQGNSA. This CDR3 is CASSLNVRLTGDRDGYTF. CDR3 DNA: TGTGCCAGCAGCTTAAATGTCCGCCTAACAGGGGATAGAGATGGCTACACCTTC.

The V and J genes are TRBV6-1 and TRBJ1-2; 7 nucleotides line up with TRBD1. The CDR3 totals 14 residues. V shed 6 bases and J 0 bases; nucleotides not matched to a gene: 4. The germline V gene has CDR1 MNHNS and CDR2 SASEGT. The CDR3 nucleotides read TGTGCCAGCAGCCGGACAGGAGCTAACTATGGCTACACCTTC. The encoded protein is CASSRTGANYGYTF.

The rearrangement links TRBV5-4 to TRBJ2-7, with D possibly matching TRBD2 (5 bases). Germline V lookup: CDR1 SGHNT, CDR2 YYREEE (reference sequence). The CDR3 sequence is 14 residues long. Trimming shortened V by 0 bases and J by 3 bases, and 10 bases separated the two germline ends. CDR3 nucleotides: TGTGCCAGCAGCTTGGCCCTCGGGGACTACGAGCAGTACTTC. It encodes CASSLALGDYEQYF.

This clone was detected once. The V call is TRBV19, the J call TRBJ2-1; 7 bases agree with TRBD2. With 11 bases clipped from V and 6 bases from J, the junction kept 10 bases outside the gene matches. The CDR3 is 13 amino acids. The germline V gene encodes CDR1 LNHDA and CDR2 SQIVND (reference sequence). The DNA for the CDR3 is TGTGCCTTGGGGGGGGGAGTCGGCAATGAGCAGTTCTTC. Translation gives CALGGGVGNEQFF.

Only a few counts were recorded for this clone. The V gene is TRBV6-1, the J gene TRBJ2-3, with TRBD2 as a possible D gene (6 bases). Trimming took 4 bases from V and 8 from J, leaving 10 bases between them. The CDR3 contains 12 residues. Germline-derived CDR1 and CDR2 are MNHNS and SASEGT. CDR3 sequence (DNA): TGTGCCAGCAGTGCCGAGGGAGGTACGCAGTATTTT. It is translated as CASSAEGGTQYF.

V usage is TRBV27 and J usage is TRBJ1-1; 7 bases line up with TRBD1. CDR1 MNHEY and CDR2 SMNVEV come from the germline V gene (reference sequence). The V and J ends lost 6 bases and 1 base, in that order; junction bases with no gene match: 5. This CDR3 is built from 14 residues. CDR3 region: CASSLQGSNTEAFF. CDR3 coding DNA: TGTGCCAGCAGCCTACAGGGGTCGAACACTGAAGCTTTCTTT.

The J gene is TRBJ1-2, the V gene TRBV5-8; D is unresolved. This CDR3 region has 15 residues. With 0 bases removed from V and 2 bases from J, the gap between germline ends came to 11 bases. CDR1 is SGHTS, CDR2 YDEGEE, per germline. CDR3 coding DNA: TGTGCCAGCAGCTTGGAATCTGTTCCCAACTATGGCTACACCTTC. Its protein is CASSLESVPNYGYTF.